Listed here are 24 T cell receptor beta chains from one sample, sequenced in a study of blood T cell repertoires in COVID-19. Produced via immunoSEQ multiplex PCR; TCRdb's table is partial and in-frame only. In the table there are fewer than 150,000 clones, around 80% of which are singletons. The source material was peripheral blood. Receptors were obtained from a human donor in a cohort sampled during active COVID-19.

CDR3 nucleotides: TGTGCCAGCAGCTTTACCCCGGGACAGGTAACTGAAGCTTTCTTT. Protein sequence: CASSFTPGQVTEAFF. The gene calls are TRBV7-6 and TRBJ1-1; TRBD1 matches 8 bases. The V segment lost 3 bases and the J segment 5 bases; nucleotides outside the gene matches: 8. Germline V CDR1 and CDR2: SGHVS, FNYEAQ. The length of the CDR3 is 15 residues.

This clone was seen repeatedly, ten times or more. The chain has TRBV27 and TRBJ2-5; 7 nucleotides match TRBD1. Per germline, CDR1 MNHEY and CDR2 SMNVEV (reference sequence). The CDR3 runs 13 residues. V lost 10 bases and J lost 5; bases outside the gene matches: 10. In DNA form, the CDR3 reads TGTGCCACTCGGGACAGACGGCCGGAGACCCAGTACTTC. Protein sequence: CATRDRRPETQYF.

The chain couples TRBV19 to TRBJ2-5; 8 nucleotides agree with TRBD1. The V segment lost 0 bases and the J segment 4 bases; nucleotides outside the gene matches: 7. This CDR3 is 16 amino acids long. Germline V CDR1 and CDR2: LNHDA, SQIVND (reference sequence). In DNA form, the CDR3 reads TGTGCCAGTAGTATAGACAGGGGGCCGCCGGGAGAGACCCAGTACTTC. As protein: CASSIDRGPPGETQYF.

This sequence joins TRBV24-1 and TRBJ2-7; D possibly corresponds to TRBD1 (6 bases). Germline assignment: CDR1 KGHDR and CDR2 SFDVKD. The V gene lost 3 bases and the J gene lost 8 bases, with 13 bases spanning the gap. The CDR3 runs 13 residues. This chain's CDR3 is CATSDRTAGKQYF. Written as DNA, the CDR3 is TGTGCCACCAGTGATAGGACAGCCGGTAAGCAGTACTTC.

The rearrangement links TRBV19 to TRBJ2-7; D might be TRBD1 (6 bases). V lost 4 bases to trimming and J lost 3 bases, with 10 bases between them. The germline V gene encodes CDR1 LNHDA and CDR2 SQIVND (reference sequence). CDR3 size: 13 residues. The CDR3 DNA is TGTGCCAGTAGTAATCGACAGGACTACGAGCAGTACTTC. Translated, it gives CASSNRQDYEQYF.

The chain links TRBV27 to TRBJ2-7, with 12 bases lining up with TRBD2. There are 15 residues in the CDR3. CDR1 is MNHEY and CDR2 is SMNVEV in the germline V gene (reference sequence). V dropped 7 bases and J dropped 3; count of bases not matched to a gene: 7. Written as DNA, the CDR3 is TGTGCCAGCACCCTACGGGGACTAGCGGGCTACGAGCAGTACTTC. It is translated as CASTLRGLAGYEQYF.

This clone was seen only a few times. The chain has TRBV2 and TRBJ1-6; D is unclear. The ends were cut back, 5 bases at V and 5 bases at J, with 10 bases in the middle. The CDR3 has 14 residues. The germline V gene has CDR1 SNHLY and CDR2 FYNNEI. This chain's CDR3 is CASSRDGDNSPLHF. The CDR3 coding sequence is TGTGCCAGCAGTCGAGACGGAGATAATTCACCCCTCCACTTT. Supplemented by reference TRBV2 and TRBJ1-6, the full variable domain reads EPEVTQTPSHQVTQMGQEVILRCVPISNHLYFYWYRQILGQKVEFLVSFYNNEISEKSEIFDDQFSVERPDGSNFTLKIRSTKLEDSAMYFCASSRDGDNSPLHFGNGTRLTVT.

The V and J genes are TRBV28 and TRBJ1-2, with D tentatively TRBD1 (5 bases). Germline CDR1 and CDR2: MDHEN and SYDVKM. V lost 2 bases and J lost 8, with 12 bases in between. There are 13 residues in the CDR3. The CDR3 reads CASSLPQTVGYTF. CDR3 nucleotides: TGTGCCAGCAGTTTACCCCAGACAGTCGGCTACACCTTC.

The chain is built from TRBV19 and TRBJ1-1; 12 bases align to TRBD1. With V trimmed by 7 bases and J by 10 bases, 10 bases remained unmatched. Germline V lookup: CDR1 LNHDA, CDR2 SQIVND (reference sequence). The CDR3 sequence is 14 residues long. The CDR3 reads CASTPLGTGGPAFF. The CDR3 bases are TGTGCCAGTACCCCCCTGGGGACAGGGGGCCCAGCTTTCTTT.

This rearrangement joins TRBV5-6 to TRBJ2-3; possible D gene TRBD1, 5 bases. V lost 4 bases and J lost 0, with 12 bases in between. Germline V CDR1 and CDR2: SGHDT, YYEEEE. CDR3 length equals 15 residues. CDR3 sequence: CASSRQPKSTDTQYF. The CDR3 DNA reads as TGTGCCAGCAGCCGACAGCCGAAGAGCACAGATACGCAGTATTTT.

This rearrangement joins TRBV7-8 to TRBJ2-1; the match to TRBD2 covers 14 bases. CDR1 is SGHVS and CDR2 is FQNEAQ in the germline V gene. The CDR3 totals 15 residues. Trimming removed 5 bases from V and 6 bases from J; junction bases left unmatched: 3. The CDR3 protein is CASSRLAGGINEQFF. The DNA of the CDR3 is TGTGCCAGCAGCCGACTAGCGGGGGGGATCAATGAGCAGTTCTTC. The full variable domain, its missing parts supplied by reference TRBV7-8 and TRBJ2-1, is GAGVSQSPRYKVAKRGQDVALRCDPISGHVSLFWYQQALGQGPEFLTYFQNEAQLDKSGLPSDRFFAERPEGSVSTLKIQRTQQEDSAVYLCASSRLAGGINEQFFGPGTRLTVL.

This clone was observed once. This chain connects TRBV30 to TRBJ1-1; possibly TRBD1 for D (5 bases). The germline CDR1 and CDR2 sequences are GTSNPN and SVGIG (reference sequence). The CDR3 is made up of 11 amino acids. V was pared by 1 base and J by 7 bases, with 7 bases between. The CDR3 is CAWSAGGEAFF. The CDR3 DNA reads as TGTGCCTGGAGTGCCGGGGGTGAAGCTTTCTTT.

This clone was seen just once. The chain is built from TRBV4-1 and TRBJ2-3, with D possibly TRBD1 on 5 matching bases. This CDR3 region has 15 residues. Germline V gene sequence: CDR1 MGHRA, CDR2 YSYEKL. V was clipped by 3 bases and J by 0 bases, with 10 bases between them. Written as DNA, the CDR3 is TGCGCCAGCAGCCAGTCGACAGCCAGCACAGATACGCAGTATTTT. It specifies CASSQSTASTDTQYF.

CDR3 nucleotide sequence: TGTGCCAGCAGTACAGGCGGGGTGGGCATTCAGTACTTC. This encodes CASSTGGVGIQYF. This chain joins TRBV9 and TRBJ2-4; possibly TRBD2 for D (6 bases). Germline V gene data show CDR1 as SGDLS and CDR2 as YYNGEE. The CDR3 contains 13 residues. Trimming shortened V by 5 bases and J by 9 bases, and 15 bases separated the two germline ends.

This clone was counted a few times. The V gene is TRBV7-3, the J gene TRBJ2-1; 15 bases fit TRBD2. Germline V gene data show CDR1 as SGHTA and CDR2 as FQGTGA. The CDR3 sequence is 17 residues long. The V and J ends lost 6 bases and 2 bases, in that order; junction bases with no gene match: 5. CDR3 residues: CASSPGTSGGTYNEQFF. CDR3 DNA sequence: TGTGCCAGCAGTCCCGGGACTAGCGGGGGGACCTACAATGAGCAGTTCTTC.

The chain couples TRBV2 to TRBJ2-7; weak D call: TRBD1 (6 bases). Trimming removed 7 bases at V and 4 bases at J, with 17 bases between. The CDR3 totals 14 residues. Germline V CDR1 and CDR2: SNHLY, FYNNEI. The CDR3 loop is CASNRRGGEYEQYF. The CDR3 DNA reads TGTGCCAGCAACCGTCGAGGGGGTGAGTACGAGCAGTACTTC.

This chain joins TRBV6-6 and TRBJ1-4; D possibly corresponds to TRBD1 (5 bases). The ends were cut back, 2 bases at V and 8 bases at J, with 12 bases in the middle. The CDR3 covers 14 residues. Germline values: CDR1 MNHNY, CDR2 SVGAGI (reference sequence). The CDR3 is CASSYAGEREKLFF. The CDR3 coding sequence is TGTGCCAGCAGTTACGCGGGGGAGCGCGAAAAACTGTTTTTT.

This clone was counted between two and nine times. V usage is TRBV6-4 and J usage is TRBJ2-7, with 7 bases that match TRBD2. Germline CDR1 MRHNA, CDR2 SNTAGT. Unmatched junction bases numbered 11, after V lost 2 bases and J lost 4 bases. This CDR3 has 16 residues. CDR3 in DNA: TGTGCCAGCAGTGACCGGGGAGCGGGACGGCAGTACGAGCAGTACTTC. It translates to CASSDRGAGRQYEQYF.

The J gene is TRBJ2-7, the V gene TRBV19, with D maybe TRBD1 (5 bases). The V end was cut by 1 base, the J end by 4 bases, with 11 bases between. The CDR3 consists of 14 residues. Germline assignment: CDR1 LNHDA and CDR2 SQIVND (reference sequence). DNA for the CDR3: TGTGCCAGTAGTATAGGTGGCAGGGTTTACGAGCAGTACTTC. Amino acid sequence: CASSIGGRVYEQYF.

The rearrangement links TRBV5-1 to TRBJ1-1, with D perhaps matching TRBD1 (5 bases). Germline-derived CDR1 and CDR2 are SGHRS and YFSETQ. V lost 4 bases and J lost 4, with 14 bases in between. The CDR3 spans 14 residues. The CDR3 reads CASSPGGIITEAFF. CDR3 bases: TGCGCCAGCAGCCCGGGGGGGATAATCACTGAAGCTTTCTTT.

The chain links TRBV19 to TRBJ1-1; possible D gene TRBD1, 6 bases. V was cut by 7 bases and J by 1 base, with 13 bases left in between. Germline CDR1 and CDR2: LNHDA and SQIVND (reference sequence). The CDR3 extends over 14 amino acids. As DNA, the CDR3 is TGTGCCAGTAAGGTACAGGGAACGAACACTGAAGCTTTCTTT. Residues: CASKVQGTNTEAFF.

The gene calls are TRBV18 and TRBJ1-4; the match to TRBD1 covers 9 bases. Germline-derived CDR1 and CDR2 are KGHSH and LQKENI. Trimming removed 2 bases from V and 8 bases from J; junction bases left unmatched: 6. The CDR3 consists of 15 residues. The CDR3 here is CASSPSGQGGEKLFF. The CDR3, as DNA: TGTGCCAGCTCACCATCGGGACAGGGTGGCGAAAAACTGTTTTTT.

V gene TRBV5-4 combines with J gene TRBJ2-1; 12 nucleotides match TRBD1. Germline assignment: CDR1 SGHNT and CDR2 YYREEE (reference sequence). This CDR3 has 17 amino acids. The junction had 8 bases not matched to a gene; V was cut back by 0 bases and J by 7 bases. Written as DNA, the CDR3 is TGTGCCAGCAGCTTGGAAGGGGACAGGGGGCTTTCGAATGAGCAGTTCTTC. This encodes CASSLEGDRGLSNEQFF.

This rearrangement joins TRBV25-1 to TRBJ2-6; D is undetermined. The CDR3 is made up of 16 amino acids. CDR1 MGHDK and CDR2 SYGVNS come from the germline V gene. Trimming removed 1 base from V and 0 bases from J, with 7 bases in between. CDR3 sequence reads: CASSESYSSGANVLTF. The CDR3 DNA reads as TGTGCCAGCAGTGAATCATACAGCTCTGGGGCCAACGTCCTGACTTTC.